These 23 T cell receptor beta chains were sequenced from one sample in a study of blood T cell repertoires in COVID-19. The protocol was immunoSEQ multiplex PCR, while the TCRdb copy is restricted to in-frame clones and leaves out a portion. The sample yields under 450,000 clones, 88% seen once. Specimen: peripheral blood. These receptors were obtained from a woman aged 45-60 years with COVID-19, enrolled during active disease.

The V and J genes are TRBV3-1 (or the pseudogene TRBV3-2) and TRBJ2-5; tentatively, D is TRBD2 (5 bases). Germline V gene sequence: CDR1 LGHDT, CDR2 YNNKEL (reference sequence). CDR3 length: 15 amino acids. V dropped 0 bases and J dropped 4 bases, with 12 bases sitting between them. The CDR3 reads CASSQDPEVPETQYF. The CDR3 region has the DNA TGTGCCAGCAGCCAAGATCCGGAGGTTCCAGAGACCCAGTACTTC.

The chain combines TRBV28 with TRBJ1-6; D uncertain. The length of the CDR3 is 15 residues. Per the germline V gene, CDR1 is MDHEN and CDR2 is SYDVKM. Deletions cut 5 bases from V and 8 bases from J, with 16 bases between. This CDR3 reads CASSPESESDSPLHF. The CDR3 DNA follows: TGTGCCAGCAGTCCCGAGTCAGAAAGCGATTCACCCCTCCACTTT.

The chain joins TRBV7-2 to TRBJ1-1; D not resolved. V lost 5 bases and J 3 bases, leaving 13 bases between the germline ends. Germline CDR1 SGHTA, CDR2 FQGNSA. This CDR3 region has 14 residues. The CDR3 DNA reads TGTGCCAGCAGCCAGCAGCCCGGGGACACTGAAGCTTTCTTT. It yields the protein CASSQQPGDTEAFF.

The chain uses TRBV21-1 and TRBJ1-1; TRBD1, as called in the table, went unchecked against the DNA. TRBV21-1 is assigned pseudogene status. The CDR3 loop spans 17 amino acids. CDR3 residues: CASSKGRGERMNTEAFF. The CDR3 DNA reads as TGTGCCAGCAGCAAAGGCAGGGGAGAACGGATGAACACTGAAGCTTTCTTT.

The chain recombines TRBV25-1 with TRBJ1-2; D is possibly TRBD1 (5 bases). The CDR3 has 15 amino acids. Deletions cut 4 bases from V and 6 bases from J, with 18 bases between. The germline V gene encodes CDR1 MGHDK and CDR2 SYGVNS. The CDR3 sequence: CASSATKGREDGYTF. Here the CDR3 DNA reads TGTGCCAGCAGTGCAACAAAGGGGCGCGAAGATGGCTACACCTTC.

This clone was recorded only once. The chain carries TRBV6-1 and TRBJ1-2; perhaps TRBD1 as D (5 bases). Germline CDR1 reads MNHNS; CDR2 reads SASEGT. This CDR3 has 14 residues. V gave up 2 bases and J gave up 8 bases, with 15 bases separating them. CDR3 nucleotides: TGTGCCAGCAGTGAATTTGGGGGGGGTTTCGGCTACACCTTC. Translating it yields CASSEFGGGFGYTF.

This clone was recorded once. This chain links TRBV30 with TRBJ1-1, with D possibly being TRBD1 (5 bases). Trimming cost V 3 bases and J 4 bases, with 15 bases left between them. CDR3 length: 14 amino acids. CDR1 is GTSNPN, CDR2 SVGIG, per germline (reference sequence). CDR3 sequence (DNA): TGTGCCTGGAGCGTAACCAGGGTAAGCACTGAAGCTTTCTTT. Amino acids: CAWSVTRVSTEAFF.

The V gene is TRBV27, the J gene TRBJ1-4, with 8 bases aligning to TRBD1. Per the germline V gene, CDR1 is MNHEY and CDR2 is SMNVEV (reference sequence). V lost 5 bases and J lost 9; bases outside the gene matches: 8. The length of the CDR3 is 14 residues. The CDR3 spells CASSPDREAQKLFF. The CDR3, as DNA: TGTGCCAGCAGTCCGGACAGGGAGGCGCAAAAACTGTTTTTT. Looking up the rest from reference TRBV27 and TRBJ1-4 gives the full variable domain: EAQVTQNPRYLITVTGKKLTVTCSQNMNHEYMSWYRQDPGLGLRQIYYSMNVEVTDKGDVPEGYKVSRKEKRNFPLILESPSPNQTSLYFCASSPDREAQKLFFGSGTQLSVL.

This clone has only a few counts. The chain links TRBV29-1 to TRBJ1-1, with 11 bases lining up with TRBD1. The CDR3 loop spans 15 amino acids. Germline V gene sequence: CDR1 SQVTM, CDR2 ANQGSEA. V dropped 6 bases and J dropped 1; count of bases not matched to a gene: 7. The CDR3 reads CSVGDRGRRNTEAFF. CDR3 nucleotides: TGCAGCGTCGGGGACAGGGGGAGAAGGAACACTGAAGCTTTCTTT. Drawing the rest from reference TRBV29-1 and TRBJ1-1, the complete variable domain is SAVISQKPSRDICQRGTSLTIQCQVDSQVTMMFWYRQQPGQSLTLIATANQGSEATYESGFVIDKFPISRPNLTFSTLTVSNMSPEDSSIYLCSVGDRGRRNTEAFFGQGTRLTVV.

This clone was counted only a few times. The DNA for the CDR3 is TGTGCCAGCAGCTTACTCCCTGACACGGGGGGCTACACCTTC. The encoded protein is CASSLLPDTGGYTF. The chain uses TRBV7-3 and TRBJ1-2; D is unclear. The CDR3 sequence is 14 residues long. The V gene's germline CDR1 is SGHTA and CDR2 FQGTGA. The V end lost 2 bases, the J end lost 8 bases, and 15 bases lay between the germline ends. The whole variable domain, filled in from reference TRBV7-3 and TRBJ1-2, reads GAGVSQTPSNKVTEKGKYVELRCDPISGHTALYWYRQSLGQGPEFLIYFQGTGAADDSGLPNDRFFAVRPEGSVSTLKIQRTERGDSAVYLCASSLLPDTGGYTFGSGTRLTVV.

The sample holds one count of this clone. Other DNA sequences within the sample encode an identical CDR3. This sequence joins TRBV12-3 or TRBV12-4 and TRBJ1-2; TRBD1 is a possible D gene (6 bases). The CDR3 length is 11 residues. Deletions cut 3 bases from V and 8 bases from J, with 7 bases between. The CDR3 protein is CASSFRGGYTF. Here the CDR3 DNA reads TGTGCCAGCAGTTTTAGGGGGGGCTACACCTTC.

The gene calls are TRBV27 and TRBJ2-6, with D perhaps matching TRBD1 (6 bases). Trimming removed 5 bases from V and 0 bases from J, with 14 bases in between. The V gene's germline CDR1 is MNHEY and CDR2 SMNVEV (reference sequence). The CDR3 consists of 17 residues. The CDR3 DNA follows: TGTGCCAGCAGTGCCCGGGACACTAACTCTGGGGCCAACGTCCTGACTTTC. Translated: CASSARDTNSGANVLTF.

The chain links TRBV11-2 to TRBJ1-2; D remains unclear. Germline values: CDR1 SGHAT, CDR2 FQNNGV. The CDR3 covers 18 residues. Between the trimmed V and J ends, which lost 4 bases and 2 bases, there was a span of 23 bases. CDR3 amino acids: CASSYSGFAAVLNYGYTF. The CDR3 DNA reads TGTGCCAGCAGCTACTCGGGGTTCGCGGCAGTCCTGAACTATGGCTACACCTTC.

A note on this clone: The sample has other DNA sequences that encode this CDR3 too. This chain uses TRBV19 with TRBJ1-1; TRBD1 matches at 9 bases. The CDR3 totals 14 residues. With V trimmed by 4 bases and J by 3 bases, 3 bases remained unmatched. CDR1 is LNHDA and CDR2 is SQIVND in the germline V gene (reference sequence). The CDR3 nucleotides read TGTGCCAGTAGTAGACGGGACAGGGACACTGAAGCTTTCTTT. Amino acids: CASSRRDRDTEAFF.

The rearrangement uses TRBV7-3 and TRBJ2-1; 10 nucleotides match TRBD2. The germline CDR1 and CDR2 sequences are SGHTA and FQGTGA. This CDR3 spans 15 amino acids. J lost 7 bases, V lost 5 bases, and 8 bases had no gene match. In nucleotides, the CDR3 is TGTGCCAGCAGCCGAAGCGGGGGGGCTCAAAATGAGCAGTTCTTC. It encodes CASSRSGGAQNEQFF.

V gene TRBV12-3 or TRBV12-4 combines with J gene TRBJ1-2, with D unresolved. Between the trimmed V and J ends, which lost 5 bases and 8 bases, there was a span of 12 bases. The CDR3 is made up of 12 amino acids. The CDR3 spells CASSGRGLGYTF. CDR3 nucleotide sequence: TGTGCCAGCAGTGGACGGGGATTGGGCTACACCTTC.

This clone was detected only a few times. The chain couples TRBV14 to TRBJ2-1; the match to TRBD2 covers 8 bases. Germline values: CDR1 SGHDN, CDR2 FVKESK. Trimming took 0 bases from V and 5 from J; bases not matched to a gene: 3. The CDR3 runs 15 residues. In DNA form, the CDR3 reads TGTGCCAGCAGCCAAGAGCGGGGGGTTCACAATGAGCAGTTCTTC. It codes for CASSQERGVHNEQFF.

The V gene is TRBV7-7, the J gene TRBJ2-7; a weak D match, TRBD2 (5 bases). Germline-derived CDR1 and CDR2 are SSHAT and FNYEAQ (reference sequence). The CDR3 length is 17 residues. V gave up 7 bases and J gave up 0 bases, with 22 bases separating them. The DNA for the CDR3 is TGTGCCAGCAACCACCCCGGGGATCGGCAGAGCTCCTACGAGCAGTACTTC. This codes for CASNHPGDRQSSYEQYF.

This chain uses TRBV7-3 with TRBJ2-3, with 9 bases identical to TRBD2. CDR1 and CDR2 (germline): SGHTA, FQGTGA. The CDR3 covers 15 residues. V was clipped by 1 base and J by 5 bases; unmatched bases: 4. Here the CDR3 DNA reads TGTGCCAGCAGCTTAAGCGGGGGGGCCCTAGATACGCAGTATTTT. Translating it yields CASSLSGGALDTQYF.

This clone has only one observation. This sample includes further DNA sequences coding for the same CDR3. This chain links TRBV7-9 with TRBJ1-1; tentatively, D is TRBD1 (6 bases). Trimming removed 1 base from V and 4 bases from J, with 7 bases in between. Germline CDR1 is SEHNR and CDR2 is FQNEAQ (reference sequence). This CDR3 spans 13 amino acids. DNA for the CDR3: TGTGCCAGCAGCTTAGGAGGGGGCACTGAAGCTTTCTTT. This gives the protein CASSLGGGTEAFF.

V gene TRBV6-1 combines with J gene TRBJ2-7; 9 positions match TRBD1. The CDR3 consists of 15 residues. Trimming at V came to 0 bases and at J to 3 bases, leaving 3 bases not matched to a gene. Germline values: CDR1 MNHNS, CDR2 SASEGT. The CDR3 region has the DNA TGTGCCAGCAGTGAAGCTGGGACAGGGTACTACGAGCAGTACTTC. Translation: CASSEAGTGYYEQYF.

The V and J genes are TRBV4-1 and TRBJ1-4; TRBD1 might be the D (6 bases). Germline V lookup: CDR1 MGHRA, CDR2 YSYEKL. Deletions cut 0 bases from V and 8 bases from J, with 22 bases between. The CDR3 length is 18 residues. The CDR3 DNA is TGCGCCAGCAGCCAAGAGAGGGGGGGAGATAGGGTGGAGGAAAAACTGTTTTTT. It specifies CASSQERGGDRVEEKLFF.

For the CDR3, the DNA is TGTGCCAGCAGTCCGAGAGATCCTTCTGGAAACACCATATATTTT. This sequence encodes CASSPRDPSGNTIYF. The chain is built from TRBV6-5 and TRBJ1-3; D is uncertain. Germline CDR1 reads MNHEY; CDR2 reads SVGAGI. There are 15 residues in the CDR3. V lost 5 bases and J lost 1, with 12 bases in between.